The TCR beta chain under discussion was sequenced for a study of T cell responses to AZD1222 COVID-19 vaccine (dated by TCRdb to the early 2020s). Describing the broader study: AZD1222 recipients given second doses at about 4 weeks or at about 12 weeks were pooled, since spike-specific TCR depth and breadth were not found to differ between the two schedules. Trial participants were enrolled into age subgroups of 18-55, 56-69 and 70-plus years, which contained roughly 150, 30 and 60 TCR-sequenced participants, respectively. TCR sequencing was performed for more than 230 trial participants, of whom around 210 were given two doses of AZD1222 and around 25 were given two doses of MenACWY control vaccine.

A distance of 6 bases separates the germline ends of V and J, which lose 0 bases and 3 bases respectively. Including the terminal cysteine and phenylalanine, the CDR3 comprises 13 residues. This entry keeps only the CDR3 DNA: 39 bases, framed from base 1. For CDR1 and CDR2, the germline V gene lists LGHNA and YSLEER. The study at large found these results: Conclusions about previously exposed vaccinees were limited because only six or seven AZD1222 recipients were SARS-CoV-2 seropositive at baseline. After two AZD1222 doses, both the breadth and the depth of spike-specific TCRs were significantly higher than at day 0 and than in MenACWY recipients. Reportedly, almost half of the unique spike-specific TCRs recognized epitopes lying outside the regions that are mutated in the B.1.351 and B.1.1.7 variants. Participants were mostly white British, with more females than males. The authors suggested clonal diversity may have been underestimated. The 56-69-year group was small, and its depth increase did not reach significance, likely because of low power. Because no day 14 peak-response samples were available, repertoires were characterized only after the peak T cell response. CD4 TCRs associated with the vaccine covered the entire spike protein, and the dominant responses were in regions 160-218 and 743-854.

Remarks on this clone: No cognate antigen has been identified for it. Per-base qualities were not stored, and no clone one base away is much larger.

The meaning of the sample's time point label: baseline before first vaccination. Samples from vaccinated people were obtained from the UK trials COV001 and COV002, which included a single-blind randomized controlled phase 2/3 trial of AZD1222 (ChAdOx1 nCoV-19) in healthy adults. For TCRbeta chain sequencing, PBMC samples from trial participants were taken at day 0 and at day 28 after the second dose. The CDR3 regions of human TCRbeta chains were analyzed by immunosequencing. The study's own analysis went as follows. TCRs in the repertoires were compared against a reference library of SARS-CoV-2-specific TCRs that had been generated with the MIRA antigen-specificity platform. Breadth was defined as the fraction of unique TCRs that were SARS-CoV-2-associated. Depth was defined as the fraction of total T cells that were SARS-CoV-2-associated. Using the MIRA data, each spike-specific TCR was mapped to the spike region that the TCR reacts to and placed in a CD4 or CD8 class. Log10-transformed breadth and depth values were compared by one-way ANOVA with Sidak's multiple comparisons tests. This immuneACCESS table, as held by TCRdb, lists in-frame sequences with V and J called but not all clones. Of the missing ones, under half trace to an unresolved V gene in checked studies; the others have no known cause. V, J and clone size are those of that table, while D and trimming were read from the DNA. A total of 200,000 to 300,000 clones appear in this sample, just over 90% of them only once. Clones ranked in the top ten supply roughly 0.6% of the sample.

The chain links TRBV4-3 with TRBJ2-7, and perhaps TRBD1 as D gene, on 6 matching bases. Sequenced material: peripheral blood, taken on day 0 of AZD1222 vaccination. The receptor's source is an adult in good health. The CDR3 amino acid sequence is: CASSQEDSYEQYF. At the DNA level, the sequence is TGCGCCAGCAGCCAAGAGGACAGCTACGAGCAGTACTTC.